The source of this TCR beta chain is a study of cytomegalovirus exposure and HLA in healthy donors. In the study overall: The same platform was used for the 100 to 150 validation repertoires as for the approximately 730 first-cohort repertoires, as reported in a later analysis. Study-wide points: Under in vitro conditions, a few CMV-associated chains were confirmed as specific for CMV antigens. Rare sequences made up most TCRs, while some public TCRs were found in many donors. Listed as cytomegalovirus-associated were about 160 TCR beta chains.

CDR1 MNHEY and CDR2 SMNVEV come from the germline V gene (reference sequence). V shed 8 bases and J shed 0 bases, with 23 bases lying between them. This CDR3 is built from 17 residues. With regard to this clone: Its target is not known.

TCRdb's table, derived via immunoSEQ multiplex PCR, lists solely in-frame clones and lacks some. The profile covers 180,000 or so clones, with approximately 89% appearing a single time and approximately 7.7% taken by the ten largest. This clonotype was obtained from a man aged 30-40 years in good health and CMV-seropositive. The chain is built from TRBV27 and TRBJ2-7; D might be TRBD1 or TRBD2, each matching 5 bases. Sequencing was performed on PBMCs. The CDR3 DNA reads as TGTGCCAGCGCTTTCCACCGCGGGTCAGGGACCTCCTACGAGCAGTACTTC. This sequence encodes CASAFHRGSGTSYEQYF.